Presented here are 31 T cell receptor beta chains from one specimen sequenced in a study of blood T cell repertoires in COVID-19. Libraries were prepared by immunoSEQ multiplex PCR; TCRdb keeps only in-frame clonotypes and omits some of them. This sample carries roughly 330,000 clones, 80% to 90% of them seen once, and the ten largest clones take just over 9.5%. Sequenced sample: peripheral blood. These receptors were obtained from a man aged 25 to 45 with COVID-19, enrolled during active disease.

The chain is built from TRBV5-1 and TRBJ2-2, with D possibly TRBD1 on 6 matching bases. V gave up 4 bases and J gave up 0 bases, with 19 bases separating them. The CDR3 runs 18 residues. Germline V gene lookup returns CDR1 SGHRS and CDR2 YFSETQ. CDR3 region: CASSPRDTEYSNTGELFF. CDR3 DNA: TGCGCCAGCAGCCCCCGGGACACAGAATATTCGAACACCGGGGAGCTGTTTTTT.

The chain uses TRBV11-1 and TRBJ1-2; D gene ambiguous. The CDR3 length is 16 residues. The germline V gene has CDR1 SGHAT and CDR2 FQDESV (reference sequence). The V end lost 1 base, the J end lost 4 bases, and 16 bases lay between the germline ends. CDR3 coding DNA: TGTGCCAGCAGCTTAGATTCCCCGGACTTAGGCTATGGCTACACCTTC. Its translation: CASSLDSPDLGYGYTF.

The chain uses TRBV4-2 and TRBJ2-7; the D gene is possibly TRBD2 (5 bases). CDR1 and CDR2 from the germline V gene are LGHNA and YNFKEQ. V was cut by 4 bases and J by 0 bases, with 13 bases left in between. This CDR3 spans 15 amino acids. This CDR3 is CASSPADVYSYEQYF. DNA for the CDR3: TGTGCCAGCAGCCCAGCGGACGTTTACTCCTACGAGCAGTACTTC.

The V gene is TRBV6-1, the J gene TRBJ2-3, with 13 positions matching TRBD2. In germline, CDR1 is MNHNS, CDR2 SASEGT. Trimming cost V 6 bases and J 2 bases; bases outside gene matches: 2. The CDR3 is made up of 15 amino acids. For the CDR3, the DNA is TGTGCCAGCAGGGGACTAGCGGGGAACACAGATACGCAGTATTTT. Residues: CASRGLAGNTDTQYF.

The chain uses TRBV30 and TRBJ1-5; 8 nucleotides match TRBD1. The trim removed 2 bases at V and 5 bases at J, leaving 8 bases unmatched. Germline assignment: CDR1 GTSNPN and CDR2 SVGIG (reference sequence). The CDR3 spans 15 residues. CDR3 bases: TGTGCCTGGAGTCCCGACAGGGGACTCTATCAGCCCCAGCATTTT. Translation: CAWSPDRGLYQPQHF.

This clone is a singleton in its sample. This sequence joins TRBV9 and TRBJ2-3; 12 bases align to TRBD2. The CDR3 has 16 amino acids. The V segment lost 3 bases and the J segment 5 bases; nucleotides outside the gene matches: 7. Germline-derived CDR1 and CDR2 are SGDLS and YYNGEE. CDR3 DNA: TGTGCCAGCAGCGGGACTAGCGGGACCGCCAGAGATACGCAGTATTTT. It specifies CASSGTSGTARDTQYF.

This rearrangement joins TRBV6-2 or TRBV6-3 to TRBJ2-7, with D maybe TRBD2 (5 bases). The CDR3 totals 15 residues. Germline V gene lookup returns CDR1 MNHEY and CDR2 SVGEGT. V was pared by 2 bases and J by 1 base, with 12 bases between. Here the CDR3 reads CASSYLASRSYEQYF. CDR3 nucleotides: TGTGCCAGCAGTTACCTGGCTAGCCGGTCCTACGAGCAGTACTTC.

The chain recombines TRBV19 with TRBJ2-5, with unresolved D. V lost 4 bases and J lost 2, with 11 bases in between. The germline CDR1 and CDR2 sequences are LNHDA and SQIVND (reference sequence). CDR3 size: 14 residues. The DNA for the CDR3 is TGTGCCAGTAGTAACATGAATATACAAGAGACCCAGTACTTC. This sequence encodes CASSNMNIQETQYF.

This sequence joins TRBV5-8 and TRBJ2-5; D is possibly TRBD1 (5 bases). Germline loops: CDR1 SGHTS, CDR2 YDEGEE. V dropped 2 bases and J dropped 2 bases, with 7 bases sitting between them. The CDR3 length is 13 residues. The CDR3 loop reads CASSLDRQETQYF. The CDR3 region has the DNA TGTGCCAGCAGCTTAGACAGACAAGAGACCCAGTACTTC.

The J gene is TRBJ2-3, the V gene TRBV5-1; TRBD2 matches 12 bases. The CDR3 consists of 15 residues. Germline CDR1 and CDR2: SGHRS and YFSETQ. Trimming removed 4 bases from V and 7 bases from J; junction bases left unmatched: 7. CDR3 protein: CASSPTSGRGNTQYF. The DNA of the CDR3 is TGCGCCAGCAGCCCGACTAGCGGGAGAGGAAATACGCAGTATTTT. Full variable domain (rest looked up from reference TRBV5-1 and TRBJ2-3): KAGVTQTPRYLIKTRGQQVTLSCSPISGHRSVSWYQQTPGQGLQFLFEYFSETQRNKGNFPGRFSGRQFSNSRSEMNVSTLELGDSALYLCASSPTSGRGNTQYFGPGTRLTVL.

The rearrangement joins TRBV7-9 to TRBJ1-1; D remains ambiguous. The V gene's germline CDR1 is SEHNR and CDR2 FQNEAQ (reference sequence). Trimming removed 11 bases at V and 1 base at J, with 14 bases between. This CDR3 region has 13 residues. The CDR3 region has the DNA TGTGCCTCCACCGCCCGGGGGAACACTGAAGCTTTCTTT. Encoded protein: CASTARGNTEAFF. The whole variable domain, remainder taken from reference TRBV7-9 and TRBJ1-1, is DTGVSQNPRHKITKRGQNVTFRCDPISEHNRLYWYRQTLGQGPEFLTYFQNEAQLEKSRLLSDRFSAERPKGSFSTLEIQRTEQGDSAMYLCASTARGNTEAFFGQGTRLTVV.

J is TRBJ1-1 and V is TRBV7-8; the D gene is possibly TRBD1 (5 bases). Trimming left V 5 bases short and J 4 bases short, with 20 bases between. CDR3 size: 16 residues. CDR1 and CDR2 (germline): SGHVS, FQNEAQ. The CDR3 bases are TGTGCCAGCAGCCCCCAAAGTGCAGGGCGTGGCACTGAAGCTTTCTTT. Protein: CASSPQSAGRGTEAFF.

Details on this clone: This sample also contains other DNA sequences that code for the same CDR3. The V and J genes are TRBV19 and TRBJ2-7; D remains ambiguous. Between the trimmed V and J ends, which lost 4 bases and 1 base, there was a span of 8 bases. Germline CDR1 and CDR2: LNHDA and SQIVND (reference sequence). The CDR3 sequence is 13 residues long. The CDR3 region is CASSSEQSYEQYF. The CDR3 nucleotides are TGTGCCAGTAGTAGCGAACAGTCCTACGAGCAGTACTTC.

This chain links TRBV5-4 with TRBJ1-2, with TRBD1 matching over 8 bases. This CDR3 has 13 residues. The V segment lost 4 bases and the J segment 7 bases; nucleotides outside the gene matches: 6. Looked up from germline, CDR1 is SGHNT and CDR2 is YYREEE (reference sequence). The CDR3 bases are TGTGCCAGCAGCCACACAGGGGGGGCTGGCTACACCTTC. Translated, it gives CASSHTGGAGYTF.

V is TRBV10-3 and J is TRBJ2-1; 9 nucleotides agree with TRBD2. Per the germline V gene, CDR1 is ENHRY and CDR2 is SYGVKD. The V gene end was trimmed by 0 bases and the J gene end by 6 bases; junction bases not matched to a gene: 6. This CDR3 has 16 amino acids. DNA of the CDR3: TGTGCCATCAGTGAGTCCCCGACTAGCGGAGCCAATGAGCAGTTCTTC. Protein product: CAISESPTSGANEQFF.

The rearrangement links TRBV6-4 to TRBJ2-7; maybe TRBD1 (6 bases). The CDR3 totals 13 residues. V was trimmed by 5 bases and J by 7 bases, leaving 15 bases between them. From germline, CDR1 is MRHNA and CDR2 SNTAGT. The CDR3 loop reads CASSSLSGTEQYF. The CDR3 coding sequence is TGTGCCAGCAGTTCTCTTTCCGGGACAGAGCAGTACTTC.

The J gene is TRBJ2-7, the V gene TRBV28, with D uncertain. V lost 6 bases and J lost 4, with 7 bases in between. There are 11 residues in the CDR3. Germline CDR1 is MDHEN and CDR2 is SYDVKM. The DNA for the CDR3 is TGTGCCAGCAGCAACAGATACGAGCAGTACTTC. It translates to CASSNRYEQYF.

This clone has just one count. The junction does not match germline at one end; this may be a read error. The rearrangement joins TRBV12-3 or TRBV12-4 to TRBJ2-7, with 9 positions matching TRBD2. The CDR3 is 12 amino acids. The CDR3 nucleotides are TGTGCCAGCAGCTCCCAGGGGCGGGGGGGCGTGTTC. This codes for CASSSQGRGGVF.

V and J are TRBV7-9 and TRBJ1-5, with 8 nucleotides matching TRBD1. V shed 4 bases and J 6 bases; nucleotides not matched to a gene: 14. The CDR3 sequence is 17 residues long. From germline, CDR1 is SEHNR and CDR2 FQNEAQ (reference sequence). CDR3 sequence (DNA): TGTGCCAGCAGCTCCTCGCTCCCCGACAGGGGCTTTCAGCCCCAGCATTTT. Its translation is CASSSSLPDRGFQPQHF.

V usage is TRBV5-6 and J usage is TRBJ1-1, with a weak D call TRBD1 (5 bases). CDR3 length: 14 residues. Germline-derived CDR1 and CDR2 are SGHDT and YYEEEE. V was clipped by 4 bases and J by 4 bases, with 14 bases between them. CDR3 nucleotide sequence: TGTGCCAGCAGCCGGAGCTGGGGGGGCACTGAAGCTTTCTTT. This sequence encodes CASSRSWGGTEAFF.

This clone was counted many times. This chain uses TRBV7-9 with TRBJ2-5, with D tentatively TRBD1 (6 bases). Trimming pared 2 bases from V and 3 bases from J, leaving 13 bases between. The length of the CDR3 is 15 residues. Germline V gives CDR1 SEHNR, CDR2 FQNEAQ (reference sequence). This chain's CDR3 is CASSLTRGPKETQYF. CDR3 bases: TGTGCCAGCAGCTTAACCAGGGGCCCTAAAGAGACCCAGTACTTC.

CDR3 nucleotides: TGTGCCACCAACCCGGGGAAGGGACTCACAGATACGCAGTATTTT. Translated, it gives CATNPGKGLTDTQYF. The chain combines TRBV15 with TRBJ2-3; TRBD2 might be the D (6 bases). V lost 7 bases and J 2 bases, leaving 16 bases between the germline ends. CDR3 length equals 15 residues. From germline, CDR1 is LNHNV and CDR2 YYDKDF (reference sequence).

This clone has just one count. The chain is built from TRBV7-2 and TRBJ1-5; D not certain. Germline V CDR1 and CDR2: SGHTA, FQGNSA. Trimming removed 7 bases at V and 4 bases at J, with 14 bases between. CDR3 length: 14 residues. The CDR3 DNA reads as TGTGCCAGCACCGAGACGAGGGAGAATCAGCCCCAGCATTTT. This sequence encodes CASTETRENQPQHF.

This chain connects TRBV27 to TRBJ1-4; TRBD1 matches 7 bases. J lost 10 bases, V lost 3 bases, and 23 bases had no gene match. The CDR3 extends over 19 amino acids. Germline values: CDR1 MNHEY, CDR2 SMNVEV (reference sequence). CDR3 sequence (DNA): TGTGCCAGCAGTTTTCGGGCAGCTTGTAAGCAGGGGGGTTTTGGAAAACTGTTTTTT. Translation: CASSFRAACKQGGFGKLFF. Full variable domain (rest looked up from reference TRBV27 and TRBJ1-4): EAQVTQNPRYLITVTGKKLTVTCSQNMNHEYMSWYRQDPGLGLRQIYYSMNVEVTDKGDVPEGYKVSRKEKRNFPLILESPSPNQTSLYFCASSFRAACKQGGFGKLFFGSGTQLSVL.

This clone was seen a single time. The CDR3 sequence is CATSGRFSEGYTF. The CDR3 nucleotides are TGTGCCACCAGCGGAAGATTCTCGGAGGGCTACACCTTC. The chain is built from TRBV15 and TRBJ1-2; D is uncertain. Germline V lookup: CDR1 LNHNV, CDR2 YYDKDF (reference sequence). The V end lost 5 bases, the J end lost 8 bases, and 15 bases lay between the germline ends. The CDR3 is made up of 13 amino acids.

There are a few counts of this clone. The DNA of the CDR3 is TGTGCCAGCAGCTCACGGGACAGAGCGAGCGGCTACACCTTC. Translating gives CASSSRDRASGYTF. This rearrangement joins TRBV5-6 to TRBJ1-2; 7 bases fit TRBD1. CDR3 length: 14 amino acids. Per germline, CDR1 SGHDT and CDR2 YYEEEE. V shed 3 bases and J 8 bases; nucleotides not matched to a gene: 10. Full variable domain (remainder filled in from reference TRBV5-6 and TRBJ1-2): DAGVTQSPTHLIKTRGQQVTLRCSPKSGHDTVSWYQQALGQGPQFIFQYYEEEERQRGNFPDRFSGHQFPNYSSELNVNALLLGDSALYLCASSSRDRASGYTFGSGTRLTVV.

J is TRBJ2-5 and V is TRBV10-3; 8 bases line up with TRBD1. Germline assignment: CDR1 ENHRY and CDR2 SYGVKD. CDR3 length: 14 residues. Trimming removed 6 bases from V and 5 bases from J; junction bases left unmatched: 8. The CDR3 DNA reads as TGTGCCATCAGATCGGACAGGGACGGGGAGACCCAGTACTTC. Protein product: CAIRSDRDGETQYF.

The CDR3 loop is CASRLQGQAFSPLHF. CDR3 nucleotides: TGTGCCAGCAGGCTACAGGGACAGGCCTTTTCACCCCTCCACTTT. The chain recombines TRBV27 with TRBJ1-6; TRBD1 matches 8 bases. The length of the CDR3 is 15 residues. The V and J ends lost 6 bases and 9 bases, in that order; junction bases with no gene match: 10. Germline V gene data show CDR1 as MNHEY and CDR2 as SMNVEV (reference sequence).

J is TRBJ2-2 and V is TRBV3-1 (or the pseudogene TRBV3-2); 14 bases align to TRBD2. The V gene end was trimmed by 0 bases and the J gene end by 6 bases; junction bases not matched to a gene: 9. CDR1 is LGHDT, CDR2 YNNKEL, per germline (reference sequence). The CDR3 has 19 residues. The CDR3 here is CASSQDSRTSGGQSGELFF. CDR3 DNA: TGTGCCAGCAGCCAAGATTCGAGGACTAGCGGGGGGCAATCCGGGGAGCTGTTTTTT.

This clone was picked up one time. This rearrangement joins TRBV7-9 to TRBJ2-7, with 9 bases identical to TRBD2. Germline assignment: CDR1 SEHNR and CDR2 FQNEAQ (reference sequence). The CDR3 spans 16 residues. The ends lost 7 bases at V and 6 bases at J; junction bases unmatched: 16. Here the CDR3 reads CASTPVRGGLASEQYF. The CDR3 region has the DNA TGTGCCAGCACCCCGGTTCGCGGGGGACTAGCCAGCGAGCAGTACTTC.

This clone was detected once. V is TRBV7-6 and J is TRBJ2-2; D is unresolved. With 5 bases removed from V and 6 bases from J, the gap between germline ends came to 22 bases. This CDR3 spans 17 amino acids. Germline values: CDR1 SGHVS, CDR2 FNYEAQ. The CDR3 spells CASSPINPGTLSGELFF. DNA of the CDR3: TGTGCCAGCAGCCCCATCAACCCCGGTACGCTATCCGGGGAGCTGTTTTTT.